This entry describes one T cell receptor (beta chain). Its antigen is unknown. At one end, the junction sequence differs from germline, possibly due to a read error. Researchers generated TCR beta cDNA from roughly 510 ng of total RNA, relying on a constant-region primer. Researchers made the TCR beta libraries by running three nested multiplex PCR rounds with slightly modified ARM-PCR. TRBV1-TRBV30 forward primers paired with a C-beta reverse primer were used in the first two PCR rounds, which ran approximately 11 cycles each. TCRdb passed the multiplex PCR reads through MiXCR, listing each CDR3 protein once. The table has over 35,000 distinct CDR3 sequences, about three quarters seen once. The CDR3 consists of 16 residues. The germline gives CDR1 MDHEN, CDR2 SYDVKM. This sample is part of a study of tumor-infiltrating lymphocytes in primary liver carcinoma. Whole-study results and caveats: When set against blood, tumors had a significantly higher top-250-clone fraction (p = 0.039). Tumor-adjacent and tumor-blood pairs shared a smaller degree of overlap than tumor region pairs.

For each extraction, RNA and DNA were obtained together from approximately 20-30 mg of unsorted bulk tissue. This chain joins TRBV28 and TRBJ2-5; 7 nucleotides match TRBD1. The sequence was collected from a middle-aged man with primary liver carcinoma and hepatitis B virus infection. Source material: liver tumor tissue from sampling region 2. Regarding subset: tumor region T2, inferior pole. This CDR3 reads CASSLFYRQGQETHYF. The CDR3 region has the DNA TGTGCCAGCAGTTTGTTCTACCGACAGGGCCAAGAGACCCATTACTTC.